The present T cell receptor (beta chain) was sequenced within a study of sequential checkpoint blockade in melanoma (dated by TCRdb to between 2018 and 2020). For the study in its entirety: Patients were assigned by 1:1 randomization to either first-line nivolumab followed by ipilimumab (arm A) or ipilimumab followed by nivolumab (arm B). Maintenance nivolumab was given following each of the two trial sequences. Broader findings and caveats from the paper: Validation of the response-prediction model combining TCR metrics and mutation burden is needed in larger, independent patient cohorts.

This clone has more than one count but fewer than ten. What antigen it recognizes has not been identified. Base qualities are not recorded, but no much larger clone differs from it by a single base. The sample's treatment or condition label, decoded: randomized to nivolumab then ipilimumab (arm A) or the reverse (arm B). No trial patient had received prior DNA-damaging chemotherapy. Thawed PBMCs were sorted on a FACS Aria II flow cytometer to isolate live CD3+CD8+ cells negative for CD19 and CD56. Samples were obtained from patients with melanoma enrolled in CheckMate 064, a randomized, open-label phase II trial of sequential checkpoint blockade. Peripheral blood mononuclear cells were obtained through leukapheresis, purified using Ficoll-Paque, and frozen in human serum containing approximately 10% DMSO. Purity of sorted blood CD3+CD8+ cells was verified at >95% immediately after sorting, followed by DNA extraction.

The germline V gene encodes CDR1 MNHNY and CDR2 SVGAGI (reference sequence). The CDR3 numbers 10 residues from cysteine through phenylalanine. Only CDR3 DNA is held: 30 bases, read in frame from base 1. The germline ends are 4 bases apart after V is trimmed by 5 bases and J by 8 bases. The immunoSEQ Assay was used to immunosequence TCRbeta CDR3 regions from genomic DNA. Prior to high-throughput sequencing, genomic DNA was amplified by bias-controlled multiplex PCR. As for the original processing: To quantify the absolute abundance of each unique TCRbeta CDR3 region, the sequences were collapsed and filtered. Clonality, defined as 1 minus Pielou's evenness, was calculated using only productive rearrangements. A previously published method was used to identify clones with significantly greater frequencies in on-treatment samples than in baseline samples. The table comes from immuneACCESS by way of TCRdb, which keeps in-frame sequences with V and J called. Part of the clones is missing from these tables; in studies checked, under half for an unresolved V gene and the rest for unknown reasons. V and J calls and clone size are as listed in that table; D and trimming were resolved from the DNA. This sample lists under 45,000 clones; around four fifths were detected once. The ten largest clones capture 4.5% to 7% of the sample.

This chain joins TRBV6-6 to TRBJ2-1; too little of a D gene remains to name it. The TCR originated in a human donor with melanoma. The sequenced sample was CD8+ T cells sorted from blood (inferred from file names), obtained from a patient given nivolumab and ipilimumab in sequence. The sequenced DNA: TGTGCCAGCAGTCTACATGAGCAGTTCTTC. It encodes CASSLHEQFF.